What follows is one T cell receptor beta chain and its context. Its antigen is unknown. Positively selected for CCR7, the CD45RO-negative cells used as naive CD8 cells excluded terminally differentiated effector memory CD45RA+ cells. The sample is drawn from a study of shared clonotypes between healthy human individuals. About the research overall: Donors, aged 18 to 49, were a couple of women and three men.

Only in-frame clones appear in the TCRdb table, and some are missing; sequencing was by immunoSEQ multiplex PCR. Altogether some 2.1 million clones are present, 80% to 95% being singletons, with the ten largest covering about 1.7%. Looked up from germline, CDR1 is SEHNR and CDR2 is FQNEAQ (reference sequence). This CDR3 contains 15 residues. V was pared by 3 bases and J by 4 bases, with 13 bases between. Study results and caveats: Relative to their counterparts shared across all four donors, non-shared clonotypes exhibited diminished generation probabilities.

The sequence derives from a man between 18 and 29 years old in good health. Some clones in this sample may be carry-over from other donors' samples. V is TRBV7-9 and J is TRBJ2-1; D not resolved. The sequenced sample was naive CD8+ T cells from PBMCs. The CDR3 sequence: CASSFADSPYNEQFF. The DNA for the CDR3 is TGTGCCAGCAGCTTCGCGGATTCCCCTTACAATGAGCAGTTCTTC. Drawing the rest from reference TRBV7-9 and TRBJ2-1, the complete variable domain is DTGVSQNPRHKITKRGQNVTFRCDPISEHNRLYWYRQTLGQGPEFLTYFQNEAQLEKSRLLSDRFSAERPKGSFSTLEIQRTEQGDSAMYLCASSFADSPYNEQFFGPGTRLTVL.